This T cell receptor (beta chain) was sequenced in a study of T cells in Graves' hyperthyroidism and ophthalmopathy. Study-level results: Within blood appeared most thyroid clonotypes that had expanded above 0.001. Model-based prediction identified ophthalmopathy a median 6.5 months prior to its onset.

The CDR3 length is 14 residues. Deletions cut 3 bases from V and 3 bases from J, with 11 bases between. CDR1 SGHAT and CDR2 FQNNGV come from the germline V gene. Together with thyroid ultrasound, orbital computed tomography, serum thyroxine and TRAb, clinical symptoms were used for diagnoses. Cells are PBMCs isolated from around 10 ml of fresh blood. RNA transcripts were the template for amplifying TCR beta CDR3 regions. HTBI primers were used for first-round RT-PCR of the TCR CDR3. TCRdb re-called the multiplex PCR reads with MiXCR, one entry per CDR3 protein. The sample lists 550,000 to 800,000 distinct CDR3 sequences; approximately 15% were seen once. This clonotype was detected only a few times. Its matching antigen is unknown.

The source material was blood. This TCR was sampled from a man aged 50 to 60 with Graves' hyperthyroidism. The chain combines TRBV11-2 with TRBJ1-2; tentative D call: TRBD1 (6 bases). CDR3: CASSFRTAYYGYTF. DNA of the CDR3: TGTGCCAGCAGCTTCAGGACAGCCTACTATGGCTACACCTTC. The complete variable domain, with remaining parts taken from reference TRBV11-2 and TRBJ1-2, reads EAGVAQSPRYKIIEKRQSVAFWCNPISGHATLYWYQQILGQGPKLLIQFQNNGVVDDSQLPKDRFSAERLKGVDSTLKIQPAKLEDSAVYLCASSFRTAYYGYTFGSGTRLTVV.